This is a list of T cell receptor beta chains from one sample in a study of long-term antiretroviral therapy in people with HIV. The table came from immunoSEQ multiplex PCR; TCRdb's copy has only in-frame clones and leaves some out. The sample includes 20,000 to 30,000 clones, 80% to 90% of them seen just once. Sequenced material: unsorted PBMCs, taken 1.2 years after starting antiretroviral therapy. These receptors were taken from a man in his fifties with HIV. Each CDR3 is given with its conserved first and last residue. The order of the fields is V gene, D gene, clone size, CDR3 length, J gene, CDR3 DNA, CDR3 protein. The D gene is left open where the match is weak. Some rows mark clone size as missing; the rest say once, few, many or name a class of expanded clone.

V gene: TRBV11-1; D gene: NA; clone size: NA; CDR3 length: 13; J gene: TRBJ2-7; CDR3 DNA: TGTGCCAGCAGCGTACAGAGCTCCTACGAGCAGTACTTC; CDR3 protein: CASSVQSSYEQYF
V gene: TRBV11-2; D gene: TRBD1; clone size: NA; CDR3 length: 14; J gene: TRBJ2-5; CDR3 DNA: TGTGCCAGCAGCTTAGATAGGGGGCGGGAGACCCAGTACTTC; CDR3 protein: CASSLDRGRETQYF
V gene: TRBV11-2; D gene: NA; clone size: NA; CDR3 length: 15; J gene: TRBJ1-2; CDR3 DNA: TGTGCCAGCACCCTAGGCGAGGGGCTCTGGGGTGGCTACACCTTC; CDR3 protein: CASTLGEGLWGGYTF
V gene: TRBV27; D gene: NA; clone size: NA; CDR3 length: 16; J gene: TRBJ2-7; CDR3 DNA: TGTGCCAGCAGTTCCTCCCGAGGGGAAAGCTCCTACGAGCAGTACTTC; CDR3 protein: CASSSSRGESSYEQYF
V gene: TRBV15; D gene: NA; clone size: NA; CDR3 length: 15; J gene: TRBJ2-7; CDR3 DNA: TGTGCCACCAGCAGAGATCCCCACAGAGGCTACGAGCAGTACTTC; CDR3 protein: CATSRDPHRGYEQYF
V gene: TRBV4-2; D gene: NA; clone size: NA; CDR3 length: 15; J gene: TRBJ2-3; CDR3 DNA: TGTGCCAGCAGCGAGTCAGGAGCTAGCACAGATACGCAGTATTTT; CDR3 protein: CASSESGASTDTQYF
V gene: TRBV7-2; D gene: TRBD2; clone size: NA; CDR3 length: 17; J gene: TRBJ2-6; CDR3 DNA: TGTGCCAGCAGCTTTAGCGGGGGGGCATCCGGGGCCAACGTCCTGACTTTC; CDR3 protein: CASSFSGGASGANVLTF
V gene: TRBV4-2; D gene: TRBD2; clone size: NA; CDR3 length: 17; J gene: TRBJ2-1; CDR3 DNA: TGTGCCAGCAGCCAAGATGAAGGAGCGGGGGGGCAGAATGAGCAGTTCTTC; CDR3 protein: CASSQDEGAGGQNEQFF
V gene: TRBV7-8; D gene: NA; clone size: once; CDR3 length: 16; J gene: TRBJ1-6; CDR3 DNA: TGTGCCAGCAGCTTTCAGGGGAGCTCCTATAATTCACCCCTCCACTTT; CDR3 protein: CASSFQGSSYNSPLHF
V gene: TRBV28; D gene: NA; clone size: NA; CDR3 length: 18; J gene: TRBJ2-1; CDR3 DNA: TGTGCCAGCAGTTTACAGGCCTTTCGGGGCGGGGCCAACAATGAGCAGTTCTTC; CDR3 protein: CASSLQAFRGGANNEQFF
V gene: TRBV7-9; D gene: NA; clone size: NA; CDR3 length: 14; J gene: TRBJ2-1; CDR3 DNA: TGTGCCAGCGGCCCCCGGGGGAACTACAATGAGCAGTTCTTC; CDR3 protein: CASGPRGNYNEQFF
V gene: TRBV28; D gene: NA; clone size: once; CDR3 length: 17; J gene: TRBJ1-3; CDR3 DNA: TGTGCCAGCAGTGGGGCTTTGAGCACAAACTCTGGAAACACCATATATTTT; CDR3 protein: CASSGALSTNSGNTIYF
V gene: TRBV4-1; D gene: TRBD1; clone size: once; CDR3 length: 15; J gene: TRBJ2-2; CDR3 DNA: TGCGCCAGCAGCCTGGGGGACAGTTTCACCGGGGAGCTGTTTTTT; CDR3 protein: CASSLGDSFTGELFF
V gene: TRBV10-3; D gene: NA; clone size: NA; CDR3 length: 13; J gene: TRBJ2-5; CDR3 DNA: TGTGCCATCAGCCGGGACGGTGGGGAGACCCAGTACTTC; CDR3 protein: CAISRDGGETQYF
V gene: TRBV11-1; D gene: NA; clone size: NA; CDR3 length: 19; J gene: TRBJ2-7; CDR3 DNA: TGTGCCAGCAGCTTAGCGTTGAGGGATTTACTAAAAAGGTCCTACGAGCAGTACTTC; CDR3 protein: CASSLALRDLLKRSYEQYF
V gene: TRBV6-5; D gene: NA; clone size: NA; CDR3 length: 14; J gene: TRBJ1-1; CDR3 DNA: TGTGCCAGCGGGGGGAGGGGATCGAACACTGAAGCTTTCTTT; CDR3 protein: CASGGRGSNTEAFF
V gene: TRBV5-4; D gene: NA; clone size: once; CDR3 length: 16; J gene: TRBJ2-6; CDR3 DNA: TGTGCCAGCAGCTCCGGGCGCGACGCTGGGGCCAACGTCCTGACTTTC; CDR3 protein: CASSSGRDAGANVLTF
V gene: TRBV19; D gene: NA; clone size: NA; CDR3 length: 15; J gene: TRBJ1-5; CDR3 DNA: TGTGCCAGTAGTATAGGAAGGGGAAGCAATCAGCCCCAGCATTTT; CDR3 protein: CASSIGRGSNQPQHF
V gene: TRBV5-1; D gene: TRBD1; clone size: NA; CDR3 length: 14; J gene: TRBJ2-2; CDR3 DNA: TGCGCCAGCAGCTGGGACAGGGACACCGGGGAGCTGTTTTTT; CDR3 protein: CASSWDRDTGELFF
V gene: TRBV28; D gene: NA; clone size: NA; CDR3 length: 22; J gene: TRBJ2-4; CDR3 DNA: TGTGCCAGCAGTTTATCCCCTCACATTTCGACAGCCAAACCCCTAGCCAAAAACATTCAGTACTTC; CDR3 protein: CASSLSPHISTAKPLAKNIQYF
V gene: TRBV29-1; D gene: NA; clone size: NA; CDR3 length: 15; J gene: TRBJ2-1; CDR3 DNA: TGCAGCGTTGCGGGGACGAGTTCCTCCTACAATGAGCAGTTCTTC; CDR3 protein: CSVAGTSSSYNEQFF
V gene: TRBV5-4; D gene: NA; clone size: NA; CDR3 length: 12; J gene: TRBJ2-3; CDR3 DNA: TGTGCCAGCAGCCCCTTAGGAGATACGCAGTATTTT; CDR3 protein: CASSPLGDTQYF
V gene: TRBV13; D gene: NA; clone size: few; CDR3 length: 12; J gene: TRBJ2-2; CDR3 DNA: TGTGCCAGCAGCCTCCTGACCGGGGAGCTGTTTTTT; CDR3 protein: CASSLLTGELFF
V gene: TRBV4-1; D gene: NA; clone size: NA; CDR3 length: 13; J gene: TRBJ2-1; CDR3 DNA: TGCGCCAGCCTCAGTCCGGGGTCCGATGAGCAGTTCTTC; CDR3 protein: CASLSPGSDEQFF
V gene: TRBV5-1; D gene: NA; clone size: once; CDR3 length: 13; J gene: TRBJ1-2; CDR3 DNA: TGCGCCAGCAGCTTGGACACAAGCTATGGCTACACCTTC; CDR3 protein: CASSLDTSYGYTF
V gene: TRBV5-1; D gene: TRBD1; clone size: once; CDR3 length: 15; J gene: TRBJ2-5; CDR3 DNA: TGCGCCAGCAGCACGTGGACAGGGGGAACGGAGACCCAGTACTTC; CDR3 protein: CASSTWTGGTETQYF
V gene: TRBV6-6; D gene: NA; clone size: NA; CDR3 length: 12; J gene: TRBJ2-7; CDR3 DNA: TGTGCCAGCAGCCAGGACTTCTACGAGCAGTACTTC; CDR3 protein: CASSQDFYEQYF
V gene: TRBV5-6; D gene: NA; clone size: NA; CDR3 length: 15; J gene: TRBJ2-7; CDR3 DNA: TGTGCCAGCAGCTTGGTGGGGGGGCCCTCCTACGAGCAGTACTTC; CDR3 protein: CASSLVGGPSYEQYF
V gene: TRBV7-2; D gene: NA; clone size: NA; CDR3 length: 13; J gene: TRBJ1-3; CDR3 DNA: TGTGCCAGCAGCTTAAGGGTGGATGGCACCATATATTTT; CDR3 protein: CASSLRVDGTIYF
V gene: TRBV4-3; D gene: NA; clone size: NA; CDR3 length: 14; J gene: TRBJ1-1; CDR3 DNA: TGCGCCAGCAGCCAAGGCCATGGGGGAGCTGAAGCTTTCTTT; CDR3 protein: CASSQGHGGAEAFF
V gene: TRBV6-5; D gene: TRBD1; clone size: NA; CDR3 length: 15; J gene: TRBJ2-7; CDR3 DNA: TGTGCCAGCAGTTACTTTGACAGGGGTACCTACGAGCAGTACTTC; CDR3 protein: CASSYFDRGTYEQYF
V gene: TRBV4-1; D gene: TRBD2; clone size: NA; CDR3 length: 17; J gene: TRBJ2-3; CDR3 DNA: TGCGCCAGCAGCCAAGTAGCGGGGGGGACGCTCACAGATACGCAGTATTTT; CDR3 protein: CASSQVAGGTLTDTQYF
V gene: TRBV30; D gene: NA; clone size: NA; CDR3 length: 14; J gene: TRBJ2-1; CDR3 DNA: TGTGCCTGGATCTGGGGCAGGGGCAGGAATGAGCAGTTCTTC; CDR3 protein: CAWIWGRGRNEQFF
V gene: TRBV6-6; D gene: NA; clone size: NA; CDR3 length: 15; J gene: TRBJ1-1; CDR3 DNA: TGTGCCAGCAGTTTGTCAGTTGGGGGGCAGGCTGAAGCTTTCTTT; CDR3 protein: CASSLSVGGQAEAFF
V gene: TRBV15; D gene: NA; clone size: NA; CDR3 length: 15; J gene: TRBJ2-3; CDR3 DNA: TGTGCCACCAGCCGAGGTAGTTTTGAGACAGATACGCAGTATTTT; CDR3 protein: CATSRGSFETDTQYF
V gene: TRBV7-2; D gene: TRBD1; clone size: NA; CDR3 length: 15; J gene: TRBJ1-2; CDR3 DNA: TGTGCCAGCAGCTTAGTCCTACAGGGGGCTGGAGGCTACACCTTC; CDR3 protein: CASSLVLQGAGGYTF
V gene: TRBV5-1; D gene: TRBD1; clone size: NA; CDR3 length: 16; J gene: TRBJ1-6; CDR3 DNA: TGCGCCAGCAGCTCGGGACAGGGGGGATCTAATTCACCCCTCCACTTT; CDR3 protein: CASSSGQGGSNSPLHF